The 22 T cell receptor beta chains below all came from one sample that was sequenced in a study of blood T cell repertoires in COVID-19. Generated by immunoSEQ multiplex PCR, the TCRdb table keeps only in-frame clones and is missing some. The sample yields 330,000 or so clones, over 70% seen once. The sequencing sample was made of PBMCs or T cells enriched from blood (not recorded which). Source of these receptors: a young man who had recovered from COVID-19.

J is TRBJ2-3 and V is TRBV19; the D gene is possibly TRBD1 (6 bases). Germline CDR1 LNHDA, CDR2 SQIVND (reference sequence). The CDR3 covers 15 residues. Trimming left V 5 bases short and J 4 bases short, with 16 bases between. DNA for the CDR3: TGTGCCAGTAGTTGGTCCAGGGGTTTGTCAGATACGCAGTATTTT. This sequence encodes CASSWSRGLSDTQYF.

This chain links TRBV27 with TRBJ1-1; D is possibly TRBD1 (5 bases). Germline CDR1 reads MNHEY; CDR2 reads SMNVEV (reference sequence). This CDR3 has 14 amino acids. V was shortened by 9 bases and J by 0 bases, with 14 bases between the two germline ends. The CDR3 nucleotides are TGTGCCAGTCGGTTTGACAGCCTGAACACTGAAGCTTTCTTT. It specifies CASRFDSLNTEAFF.

This clone was seen a handful of times. V gene TRBV5-1 combines with J gene TRBJ2-5; 7 positions agree with TRBD1. Germline assignment: CDR1 SGHRS and CDR2 YFSETQ. This CDR3 contains 15 residues. Unmatched junction bases numbered 9, after V lost 0 bases and J lost 7 bases. CDR3 protein: CASSLDGTAPGTQYF. CDR3 bases: TGCGCCAGCAGCTTGGATGGGACAGCCCCAGGGACCCAGTACTTC.

This chain uses TRBV6-5 with TRBJ1-2; possible D gene TRBD1, 6 bases. Trimming cost V 6 bases and J 5 bases, with 19 bases left between them. CDR1 and CDR2 from the germline V gene are MNHEY and SVGAGI. The CDR3 sequence is 15 residues long. CDR3 in amino acids: CASRRQGQPGYGYTF. The CDR3 DNA reads as TGTGCCAGCAGACGCCAAGGACAGCCCGGGTATGGCTACACCTTC.

In DNA form, the CDR3 reads TGTGCCAGCAGCCCCATATCCCGGACAGGGGCCTACGAGCAGTACTTC. It translates to CASSPISRTGAYEQYF. J is TRBJ2-7 and V is TRBV11-2; 9 bases line up with TRBD1. Germline trimming cut 5 bases from V and 2 bases from J; bases unmatched to any gene: 10. This CDR3 has 16 residues. Germline V gene sequence: CDR1 SGHAT, CDR2 FQNNGV. The variable domain in full, with the rest retrieved from reference TRBV11-2 and TRBJ2-7, is EAGVAQSPRYKIIEKRQSVAFWCNPISGHATLYWYQQILGQGPKLLIQFQNNGVVDDSQLPKDRFSAERLKGVDSTLKIQPAKLEDSAVYLCASSPISRTGAYEQYFGPGTRLTVT.

V and J are TRBV28 and TRBJ1-6, with D possibly being TRBD1 (6 bases). CDR1 MDHEN and CDR2 SYDVKM come from the germline V gene. Deletions cut 3 bases from V and 10 bases from J, with 13 bases between. This CDR3 contains 14 residues. The CDR3 region is CASSFRGSGSPLHF. CDR3 bases: TGTGCCAGCAGTTTCAGGGGATCGGGGTCACCCCTCCACTTT. Looking up the rest from reference TRBV28 and TRBJ1-6 gives the full variable domain: DVKVTQSSRYLVKRTGEKVFLECVQDMDHENMFWYRQDPGLGLRLIYFSYDVKMKEKGDIPEGYSVSREKKERFSLILESASTNQTSMYLCASSFRGSGSPLHFGNGTRLTVT.

The V call is TRBV7-9, the J call TRBJ1-6; 10 bases map to TRBD1. CDR3 length equals 14 residues. Germline loops: CDR1 SEHNR, CDR2 FQNEAQ (reference sequence). J gave up 10 bases and V 4 bases, and 4 bases lay outside the gene matches. The CDR3 spells CASSYRDRGSPLHF. CDR3 coding DNA: TGTGCCAGCAGCTACCGGGACAGGGGATCACCCCTCCACTTT.

This sequence joins TRBV3-1 (or the pseudogene TRBV3-2) and TRBJ1-6; D is uncertain. Germline V gene data show CDR1 as LGHDT and CDR2 as YNNKEL (reference sequence). Trimming cost V 4 bases and J 8 bases, with 9 bases left between them. The CDR3 runs to 13 residues. DNA of the CDR3: TGTGCCAGCAGCCTAAATCAGGATTCACCCCTCCACTTT. It specifies CASSLNQDSPLHF.

The V gene is TRBV5-1, the J gene TRBJ2-3, with a possible D match to TRBD1 (5 bases). Trimming pared 0 bases from V and 2 bases from J, leaving 7 bases between. CDR3 length equals 14 residues. The germline V gene has CDR1 SGHRS and CDR2 YFSETQ. The CDR3 sequence: CASSLGQNTDTQYF. In DNA, the CDR3 is TGCGCCAGCAGCTTGGGACAGAACACAGATACGCAGTATTTT.

The chain uses TRBV2 and TRBJ2-7, with 9 bases that match TRBD1. Trimming at V came to 3 bases and at J to 0 bases, leaving 6 bases not matched to a gene. The CDR3 spans 16 residues. The germline V gene has CDR1 SNHLY and CDR2 FYNNEI. The CDR3 DNA follows: TGTGCCAGCAGTGAGCAGGGGACAGGGATCTCCTACGAGCAGTACTTC. Its protein is CASSEQGTGISYEQYF.

CDR3 region: CASTGTGWPNSPLHF. DNA for the CDR3: TGTGCCAGCACCGGGACAGGGTGGCCCAATTCACCCCTCCACTTT. The chain has TRBV28 and TRBJ1-6; TRBD1 aligns across 9 bases. Trimming at V came to 7 bases and at J to 7 bases, leaving 8 bases not matched to a gene. This CDR3 contains 15 residues. Germline CDR1 and CDR2: MDHEN and SYDVKM.

The J gene is TRBJ1-6, the V gene TRBV5-4; possible D gene TRBD1, 6 bases. Trimming pared 5 bases from V and 4 bases from J, leaving 7 bases between. The CDR3 consists of 13 residues. From germline, CDR1 is SGHNT and CDR2 YYREEE (reference sequence). Here the CDR3 DNA reads TGTGCCAGCAGACAGGGTTATAATTCACCCCTCCACTTT. It codes for CASRQGYNSPLHF.

The V call is TRBV28, the J call TRBJ1-4; TRBD1 might be the D (5 bases). Germline V gives CDR1 MDHEN, CDR2 SYDVKM. The V and J ends lost 6 bases and 7 bases respectively, with 15 bases between them. CDR3 length equals 14 residues. DNA for the CDR3: TGTGCCAGCAGAGTCACAGGCGGGGGTGAAAAACTGTTTTTT. Amino acid sequence: CASRVTGGGEKLFF.

The chain uses TRBV9 and TRBJ1-2; D is unclear. V was cut by 0 bases and J by 0 bases, with 9 bases left in between. In germline, CDR1 is SGDLS, CDR2 YYNGEE. The CDR3 has 15 residues. This CDR3 reads CASSVGPEANYGYTF. CDR3 in DNA: TGTGCCAGCAGCGTAGGTCCAGAAGCTAACTATGGCTACACCTTC.

The rearrangement links TRBV30 to TRBJ2-1; tentatively, D is TRBD2 (7 bases). With 7 bases removed from V and 0 bases from J, the gap between germline ends came to 25 bases. The CDR3 extends over 18 amino acids. CDR1 and CDR2 from the germline V gene are GTSNPN and SVGIG (reference sequence). CDR3 in DNA: TGTGCCTTCTATAGACCGGGGGGCCACCCTAGCTCCTACAATGAGCAGTTCTTC. Amino acid sequence: CAFYRPGGHPSSYNEQFF.

The V gene is TRBV3-1 (or the pseudogene TRBV3-2), the J gene TRBJ1-2, with 7 bases that match TRBD1. The trim removed 2 bases at V and 8 bases at J, leaving 11 bases unmatched. Germline assignment: CDR1 LGHDT and CDR2 YNNKEL (reference sequence). CDR3 length: 15 amino acids. Here the CDR3 DNA reads TGTGCCAGCAGCCAACAATCAGGGGGAATAGGGGGCTACACCTTC. This sequence encodes CASSQQSGGIGGYTF.

This chain uses TRBV10-1 with TRBJ2-3; possible D gene TRBD2, 5 bases. Germline values: CDR1 WNHNN, CDR2 SYGVQD (reference sequence). CDR3 length: 16 residues. V lost 0 bases, J lost 1 base, and 11 bases lay in between. The CDR3 region is CASSESTGIGTDTQYF. CDR3 sequence (DNA): TGCGCCAGCAGTGAGTCGACGGGGATTGGCACAGATACGCAGTATTTT.

The chain has TRBV5-1 and TRBJ2-5; 12 positions match TRBD2. Germline V gene lookup returns CDR1 SGHRS and CDR2 YFSETQ. V trimming: 0 bases; J trimming: 5 bases; junction bases outside the gene matches: 2. This CDR3 spans 15 amino acids. The CDR3 nucleotides read TGCGCCAGCAGCTTGGGGACTAGCGGGGAGGAGACCCAGTACTTC. It codes for CASSLGTSGEETQYF.

This sequence joins TRBV5-1 and TRBJ1-1; D remains ambiguous. Germline V gene sequence: CDR1 SGHRS, CDR2 YFSETQ. V lost 0 bases to trimming and J lost 0 bases, with 6 bases between them. The CDR3 is 14 amino acids. The CDR3, as DNA: TGCGCCAGCAGCTTGGGACACCTGAACACTGAAGCTTTCTTT. Its protein is CASSLGHLNTEAFF. Complete variable domain (other parts from reference TRBV5-1 and TRBJ1-1): KAGVTQTPRYLIKTRGQQVTLSCSPISGHRSVSWYQQTPGQGLQFLFEYFSETQRNKGNFPGRFSGRQFSNSRSEMNVSTLELGDSALYLCASSLGHLNTEAFFGQGTRLTVV.

V usage is TRBV5-1 and J usage is TRBJ1-3; 8 positions agree with TRBD1. Germline V gene lookup returns CDR1 SGHRS and CDR2 YFSETQ. The CDR3 spans 18 residues. V was clipped by 1 base and J by 4 bases; unmatched bases: 13. The CDR3, as DNA: TGCGCCAGCAGCTTGCCGGGAGGACCAGGGGGCGCAGGAAACACCATATATTTT. It encodes CASSLPGGPGGAGNTIYF.

The chain couples TRBV18 to TRBJ2-7; 8 bases line up with TRBD1. There are 12 residues in the CDR3. Unmatched junction bases numbered 5, after V lost 8 bases and J lost 5 bases. The germline V gene has CDR1 KGHSH and CDR2 LQKENI. Here the CDR3 reads CASGQGADEQYF. CDR3 in DNA: TGTGCCAGCGGGCAGGGGGCCGACGAGCAGTACTTC. Variable domain in full (rest from reference TRBV18 and TRBJ2-7): NAGVMQNPRHLVRRRGQEARLRCSPMKGHSHVYWYRQLPEEGLKFMVYLQKENIIDESGMPKERFSAEFPKEGPSILRIQQVVRGDSAAYFCASGQGADEQYFGPGTRLTVT.

This clone was found a few times. This rearrangement joins TRBV7-9 to TRBJ1-6, with D maybe TRBD1 (6 bases). Germline loops: CDR1 SEHNR, CDR2 FQNEAQ (reference sequence). The V and J ends lost 4 bases and 7 bases respectively, with 17 bases between them. The CDR3 length is 16 residues. CDR3 sequence reads: CASSSRTQGPNSPLHF. Here the CDR3 DNA reads TGTGCCAGCAGCTCCCGAACCCAGGGGCCCAATTCACCCCTCCACTTT.